This T cell receptor beta chain was captured in a study of T cells in Graves' hyperthyroidism and ophthalmopathy. Study observations and caveats: Progression to ophthalmopathy was predicted a median of roughly 6.5 months early.

Amplification of TCR beta CDR3 regions used RNA as the template. First-round RT-PCR of the TCR CDR3 relied on the HTBI primer set. TCRdb itself ran the multiplex PCR reads through MiXCR, one entry per CDR3 protein. The data contain 400,000 to 600,000 distinct CDR3 sequences, about 16% of them singletons. Ophthalmopathy patients had Clinical Activity Score at least 3, NOSPECS grade at least 4, duration under 3 months. Investigators excluded patients with uncontrolled infection, other autoimmune disease, pregnancy or lactation. PBMCs were derived from around 10 ml fresh peripheral blood. Turning to this clonotype: The antigen is undetermined.

Sequenced input: blood. The TCR originated in a woman in her 30s with Graves' ophthalmopathy.

The DNA of the CDR3 is TGTGCGTCCGGGACAGGCCTAGTAGTAAGCTCCTACGAGCAGTACTTC. Amino acid sequence: CASGTGLVVSSYEQYF. V gene TRBV7-9 combines with J gene TRBJ2-7; 8 bases map to TRBD1. This CDR3 comprises 16 residues. Germline-derived CDR1 and CDR2 are SEHNR and FQNEAQ (reference sequence).